The present entry profiles one T cell receptor beta chain with its context. As yet, its antigen is unknown. The protocol was immunoSEQ multiplex PCR, while the TCRdb copy is restricted to in-frame clones and leaves out a portion. The sample has more than 95,000 clones; less than 95% are singletons. This sample is drawn from a study of T cell responses to AZD1222 COVID-19 vaccine. Study-level results: Donors skewed white British and female; clonal diversity was possibly underestimated. No day 14 peak samples; only post-peak repertoires were characterized.

V lost 3 bases and J lost 1, with 12 bases in between. This CDR3 has 15 residues. Germline CDR1 KGHSH, CDR2 LQKENI. The sample was peripheral blood, taken on day 0 of AZD1222 vaccination. The clonotype originates from an adult in good health. The rearrangement uses TRBV18 and TRBJ2-5; D gene unclear. CDR3 DNA sequence: TGTGCCAGCTCACCGGCAGCAGAGGCCCAAGAGACCCAGTACTTC. As protein: CASSPAAEAQETQYF.